One and the same sample provided the 12 T cell receptor beta chains below, sequenced in a study of CD8+ T cells in alopecia areata. Following extraction, RNA underwent reverse transcription to cDNA, which served as the sequencing template. The protocol was immunoSEQ multiplex PCR, while the TCRdb copy is restricted to in-frame clones and leaves out a portion. The sample lists approximately 180,000 clones, almost 65% occurring once. The sample here was CD4+ T cells sorted from blood, taken at week 0. These receptor sequences come from a human donor with alopecia areata.

In its sample, this clone was seen a few times. The DNA is omitted, as the CDR3 cannot be located on it reliably, and the CDR3 follows TCRdb's listing. This rearrangement joins TRBV6-4 to TRBJ2-1; the table's D call of TRBD2 was not tested on the DNA. Ends included, the CDR3 has 14 residues. Germline-derived CDR1 and CDR2 are MRHNA and SNTAGT. The CDR3 spells CASSTSGLAHEQFF.

J is TRBJ1-3 and V is TRBV9, with D perhaps matching TRBD1 (6 bases). This CDR3 has 15 amino acids. The V gene lost 3 bases and the J gene lost 0 bases, with 10 bases spanning the gap. The germline CDR1 and CDR2 sequences are SGDLS and YYNGEE. The CDR3 loop is CASSERGVSGNTIYF. The CDR3 region has the DNA TGTGCCAGCAGCGAGAGGGGGGTCTCTGGAAACACCATATATTTT.

This clone turned up a few times. J is TRBJ2-1 and V is TRBV15; D not certain. There are 14 residues in the CDR3. Germline V gene data show CDR1 as LNHNV and CDR2 as YYDKDF (reference sequence). Trimming removed 1 base at V and 5 bases at J, with 9 bases between. CDR3 in amino acids: CATSRAGRNNEQFF. In DNA form, the CDR3 reads TGTGCCACCAGCAGAGCTGGACGGAACAATGAGCAGTTCTTC.

The gene calls are TRBV14 and TRBJ1-1; D uncertain. CDR3 length: 14 amino acids. The V end was cut by 4 bases, the J end by 2 bases, with 11 bases between. Germline V gives CDR1 SGHDN, CDR2 FVKESK. In DNA form, the CDR3 reads TGTGCCAGCAGCCGGATGACACCCAACACTGAAGCTTTCTTT. Its translation is CASSRMTPNTEAFF.

The rearrangement uses TRBV29-1 and TRBJ1-1; the match to TRBD1 covers 8 bases. The CDR3 runs to 13 residues. With V trimmed by 3 bases and J by 7 bases, 7 bases remained unmatched. The V gene's germline CDR1 is SQVTM and CDR2 ANQGSEA. Here the CDR3 DNA reads TGCAGCGTTGATCCTGGACAGGGAATTGAAGCTTTCTTT. Translating gives CSVDPGQGIEAFF.

The gene calls are TRBV6-1 and TRBJ1-1; 8 bases map to TRBD1. J was trimmed by 1 base and V by 7 bases; bases with no gene match: 5. Germline V gives CDR1 MNHNS, CDR2 SASEGT. This CDR3 region has 14 residues. CDR3 region: CASTKDRANTEAFF. In DNA form, the CDR3 reads TGTGCCAGCACTAAGGACAGGGCGAACACTGAAGCTTTCTTT.

This clone was counted a single time. Other DNA sequences within the sample encode an identical CDR3. J is TRBJ1-5 and V is TRBV30, with D unresolved. The germline V gene has CDR1 GTSNPN and CDR2 SVGIG (reference sequence). This CDR3 comprises 13 residues. Trimming left V 2 bases short and J 0 bases short, with 5 bases between. The CDR3 nucleotides are TGTGCCTGGAGTCCCGATAGCAATCAGCCCCAGCATTTT. Its translation: CAWSPDSNQPQHF.

This sequence joins TRBV11-2 and TRBJ2-2; unclear D gene. Germline-derived CDR1 and CDR2 are SGHAT and FQNNGV. With 3 bases removed from V and 3 bases from J, the gap between germline ends came to 2 bases. The CDR3 sequence is 12 residues long. In nucleotides, the CDR3 is TGTGCCAGCAGCTTTGACACCGGGGAGCTGTTTTTT. Amino acids: CASSFDTGELFF.

The gene calls are TRBV29-1 and TRBJ2-7, with D possibly matching TRBD1 (6 bases). The CDR3 has 14 amino acids. The V gene lost 4 bases and the J gene lost 6 bases, with 19 bases spanning the gap. The germline gives CDR1 SQVTM, CDR2 ANQGSEA. Written as DNA, the CDR3 is TGCAGCGTTGGGGCAGGGACAAGCTTGAGCGAGCAGTACTTC. It encodes CSVGAGTSLSEQYF.

The chain employs TRBV29-1 and TRBJ2-7; D is perhaps TRBD1 (6 bases). This CDR3 region has 11 residues. The V and J ends lost 6 bases and 5 bases respectively, with 11 bases between them. Germline CDR1 is SQVTM and CDR2 is ANQGSEA. The CDR3 DNA follows: TGCAGCGTCGGACAGCTGGACGAGCAGTACTTC. Protein: CSVGQLDEQYF.

In its sample, this clone was seen a few times. V usage is TRBV18 and J usage is TRBJ2-1; D is unclear. Germline CDR1 and CDR2: KGHSH and LQKENI. Between the trimmed V and J ends, which lost 2 bases and 6 bases, there was a span of 8 bases. The CDR3 consists of 13 residues. This CDR3 is CASSPIGSNEQFF. CDR3 DNA: TGTGCCAGCTCACCAATAGGGTCCAATGAGCAGTTCTTC.

In this sample, this clone turned up a few times. The chain uses TRBV7-9 and TRBJ2-6, with D hard to call. The CDR3 spans 15 residues. Germline values: CDR1 SEHNR, CDR2 FQNEAQ (reference sequence). Deletions cut 7 bases from V and 0 bases from J, with 10 bases between. The CDR3 loop reads CASKLAGSGANVLTF. CDR3 sequence (DNA): TGTGCCAGCAAACTTGCTGGCTCTGGGGCCAACGTCCTGACTTTC.